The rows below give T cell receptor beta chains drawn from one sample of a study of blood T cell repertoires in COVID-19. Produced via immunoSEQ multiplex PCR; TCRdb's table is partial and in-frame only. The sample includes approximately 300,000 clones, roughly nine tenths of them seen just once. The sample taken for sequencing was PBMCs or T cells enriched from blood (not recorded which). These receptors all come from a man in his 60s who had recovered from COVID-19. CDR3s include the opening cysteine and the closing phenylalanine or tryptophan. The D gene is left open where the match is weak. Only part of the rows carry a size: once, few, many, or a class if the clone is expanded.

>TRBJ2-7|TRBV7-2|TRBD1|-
CATGQGYEQYF
TGTGCCACCGGACAGGGCTACGAGCAGTACTTC
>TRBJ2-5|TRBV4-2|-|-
CASSQDRFGSSGETQYF
TGTGCCAGCAGCCAAGATCGATTTGGGTCGTCCGGGGAGACCCAGTACTTC
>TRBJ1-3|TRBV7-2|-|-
CASSLGQTVGNTIYF
TGTGCCAGCAGCTTGGGACAAACGGTTGGAAACACCATATATTTT
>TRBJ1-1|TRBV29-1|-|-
CSVGHANTEAFF
TGCAGCGTGGGACACGCGAACACTGAAGCTTTCTTT
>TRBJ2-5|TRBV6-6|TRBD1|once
CASSRDSLQETQYF
TGTGCCAGCAGTAGGGACAGCCTCCAAGAGACCCAGTACTTC
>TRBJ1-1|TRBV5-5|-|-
CASSLGFHRADEAFF
TGTGCCAGCAGCTTGGGATTTCACAGGGCCGATGAAGCTTTCTTT
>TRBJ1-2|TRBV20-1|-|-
CSAREEGYTF
TGCAGTGCTAGGGAGGAGGGCTACACCTTC
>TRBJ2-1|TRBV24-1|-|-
CATQASDVSNEQFF
TGTGCCACCCAAGCTAGCGATGTAAGCAATGAGCAGTTCTTC
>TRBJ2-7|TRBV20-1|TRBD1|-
CSASTGASRVQYF
TGCAGTGCTAGTACAGGGGCGTCCCGGGTGCAGTACTTC
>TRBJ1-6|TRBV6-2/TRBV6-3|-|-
CASSRTAAGDSPLHF
TGTGCCAGCAGCCGGACAGCCGCGGGGGATTCACCCCTCCACTTT
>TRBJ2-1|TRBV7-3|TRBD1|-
CASSPQTGGGYEQFF
TGTGCCAGCAGCCCCCAGACAGGGGGAGGGTATGAGCAGTTCTTC
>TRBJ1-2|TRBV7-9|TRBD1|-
CASSPGQGPGYTF
TGTGCCAGCAGCCCCGGACAGGGACCGGGCTACACCTTC
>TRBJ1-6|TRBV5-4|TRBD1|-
CASSEGQGVSPLHF
TGTGCCAGCAGCGAGGGACAGGGGGTTTCACCCCTCCACTTT
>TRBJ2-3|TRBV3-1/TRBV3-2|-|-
CAGDSLVDDTQYF
TGTGCCGGTGACAGCTTGGTTGATGATACGCAGTATTTT
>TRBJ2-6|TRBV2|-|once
CASSPGQSSGANVLTF
TGTGCCAGCAGTCCAGGACAGAGCTCTGGGGCCAACGTCCTGACTTTC
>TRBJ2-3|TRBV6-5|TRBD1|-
CASSYSSGTGADTQYF
TGTGCCAGCAGTTACTCGTCCGGGACAGGGGCAGATACGCAGTATTTT
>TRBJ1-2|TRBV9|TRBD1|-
CASSVNPGQGDYGYTF
TGTGCCAGCAGCGTAAATCCGGGACAGGGGGACTATGGCTACACCTTC
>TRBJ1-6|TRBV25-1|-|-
CASSESSPANSPLHF
TGTGCCAGCAGTGAATCCTCCCCAGCGAATTCACCCCTCCACTTT
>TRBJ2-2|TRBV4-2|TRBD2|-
CASSQEAGGPGELFF
TGTGCCAGCAGCCAAGAAGCGGGGGGACCCGGGGAGCTGTTTTTT
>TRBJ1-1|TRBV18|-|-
CASSLINTEAFF
TGTGCCAGCTCACTCATCAACACTGAAGCTTTCTTT
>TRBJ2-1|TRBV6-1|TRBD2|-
CASSEIGLAGAGSYNEQFF
TGTGCCAGCAGTGAAATAGGGCTAGCGGGAGCCGGGTCCTACAATGAGCAGTTCTTC
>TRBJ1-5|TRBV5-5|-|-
CASSLLGDQPQHF
TGTGCCAGCAGCTTGTTGGGAGATCAGCCCCAGCATTTT
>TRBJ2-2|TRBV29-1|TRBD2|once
CSVPGGLAGKTGELFF
TGCAGCGTTCCCGGGGGACTAGCGGGAAAGACCGGGGAGCTGTTTTTT
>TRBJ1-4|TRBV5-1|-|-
CASSADSHLTATNEKLFF
TGCGCCAGCAGCGCGGACAGTCACCTGACTGCAACTAATGAAAAACTGTTTTTT
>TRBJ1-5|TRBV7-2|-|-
CASSLDYRSNSNQPQHF
TGTGCCAGCAGCTTAGACTATCGGTCCAATAGCAATCAGCCCCAGCATTTT
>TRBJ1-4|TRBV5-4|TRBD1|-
CASSQGQGASNEKLFF
TGTGCCAGCAGCCAGGGACAGGGGGCTTCTAATGAAAAACTGTTTTTT
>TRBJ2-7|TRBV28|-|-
CASGSWREQYF
TGTGCCAGCGGTAGTTGGAGAGAGCAGTACTTC
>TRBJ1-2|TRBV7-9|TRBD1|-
CASSNLRDSNYSGYTF
TGTGCCAGCAGCAACCTCCGGGACAGCAACTATAGTGGCTACACCTTC
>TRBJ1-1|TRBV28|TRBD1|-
CASSLGTAQGPFF
TGTGCCAGCAGTTTAGGGACAGCCCAGGGGCCTTTCTTT
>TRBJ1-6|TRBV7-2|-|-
CASSLAPGNTRSPLHF
TGTGCCAGCAGCTTAGCGCCCGGGAATACCCGTTCACCCCTCCACTTT
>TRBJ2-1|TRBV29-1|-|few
CSVVAGTYNEQFF
TGCAGCGTTGTGGCGGGGACCTACAATGAGCAGTTCTTC
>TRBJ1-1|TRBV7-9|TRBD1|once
CASSLALGDRPEAFF
TGTGCCAGCAGCTTAGCCCTGGGGGACAGACCTGAAGCTTTCTTT
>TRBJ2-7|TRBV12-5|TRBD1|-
CASGRGTGGYEQYF
TGTGCTAGTGGTCGAGGGACAGGGGGCTACGAGCAGTACTTC
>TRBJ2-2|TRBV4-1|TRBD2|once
CASSPAMGGRFGNTGELFF
TGCGCCAGCAGCCCCGCGATGGGGGGGAGATTTGGGAACACCGGGGAGCTGTTTTTT
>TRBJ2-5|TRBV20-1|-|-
CSASLQWKTGTQETQYF
TGCAGTGCTAGTCTCCAGTGGAAGACAGGGACTCAAGAGACCCAGTACTTC
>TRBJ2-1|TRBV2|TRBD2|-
CASSAQRGGNEQFF
TGTGCCAGCAGCGCCCAGAGGGGAGGGAATGAGCAGTTCTTC
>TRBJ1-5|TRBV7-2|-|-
CASRHTGFNQPQHF
TGTGCCAGCAGACATACAGGGTTCAATCAGCCCCAGCATTTT
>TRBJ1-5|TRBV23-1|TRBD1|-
CASSQRGGGPQHF
TGCGCCAGCAGTCAACGAGGGGGCGGGCCCCAGCATTTT
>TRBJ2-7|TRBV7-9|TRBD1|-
CASSSGQGKMYYEQYF
TGTGCCAGCAGCTCGGGACAGGGGAAAATGTACTACGAGCAGTACTTC
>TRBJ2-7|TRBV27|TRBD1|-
CASRDRGHEQYF
TGTGCCAGCCGGGACAGGGGCCACGAGCAGTACTTC
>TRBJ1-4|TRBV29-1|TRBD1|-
CSVGTGTGAEKLFF
TGCAGCGTTGGGACGGGGACAGGGGCCGAAAAACTGTTTTTT
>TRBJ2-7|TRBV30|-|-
CAWSVPYGSYEQYF
TGTGCCTGGAGTGTTCCTTACGGGTCCTACGAGCAGTACTTC
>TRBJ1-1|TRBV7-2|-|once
CASSLFPDTEAFF
TGTGCCAGCAGCTTATTCCCCGACACTGAAGCTTTCTTT
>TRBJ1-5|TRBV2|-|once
CASRADSNQPQHF
TGTGCCAGCAGGGCCGATAGCAATCAGCCCCAGCATTTT
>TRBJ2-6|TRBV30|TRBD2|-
CAWSVRGGWVDTRSGANVLTF
TGTGCCTGGAGTGTACGGGGGGGCTGGGTGGACACCCGCTCTGGGGCCAACGTCCTGACTTTC
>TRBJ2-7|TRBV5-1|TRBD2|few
CASSLEREGPYEQYF
TGCGCCAGCAGCTTAGAGCGGGAGGGCCCTTACGAGCAGTACTTC
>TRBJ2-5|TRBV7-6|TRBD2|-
CASSSAIAGGPETQYF
TGTGCCAGCAGCTCAGCCATAGCGGGGGGGCCGGAGACCCAGTACTTC
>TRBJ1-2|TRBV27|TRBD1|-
CASRLQMTGGVYGYTF
TGTGCCAGCAGGTTACAAATGACAGGGGGCGTTTATGGCTACACCTTC
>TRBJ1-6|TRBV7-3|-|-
CASSLGTGSPLHF
TGTGCCAGCAGCTTAGGTACAGGTTCACCCCTCCACTTT
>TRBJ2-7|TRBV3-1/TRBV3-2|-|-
CASSHRVTYEQYF
TGTGCCAGCAGCCACAGGGTTACGTACGAGCAGTACTTC
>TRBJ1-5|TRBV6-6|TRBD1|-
CASSRGTGRVNQPQHF
TGTGCCAGCAGTAGGGGGACAGGGAGGGTCAATCAGCCCCAGCATTTT
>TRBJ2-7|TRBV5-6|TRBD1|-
CASRKQGDRMTYEQYF
TGTGCCAGCAGAAAGCAGGGGGACCGAATGACCTACGAGCAGTACTTC
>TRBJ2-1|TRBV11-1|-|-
CASSFPGRTDYNEQFF
TGTGCCAGCAGCTTTCCCGGGAGGACAGACTACAATGAGCAGTTCTTC
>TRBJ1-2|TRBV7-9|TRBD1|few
CASSYGQVDGYTF
TGTGCCAGCAGCTATGGACAGGTCGACGGCTACACCTTC
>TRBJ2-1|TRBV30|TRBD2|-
CAWSASISGRARNEQFF
TGTGCCTGGAGTGCGAGCATAAGCGGGAGGGCCCGCAATGAGCAGTTCTTC